This TCR beta chain was observed in a study of early T cells in non-severe SARS-CoV-2 infection. The CDR3 has 14 amino acids. The germline gives CDR1 MNHEY, CDR2 SMNVEV (reference sequence). J gave up 6 bases and V 7 bases, and 9 bases lay outside the gene matches. In TCRdb, the 5' RACE reads were re-called with MiXCR into one record per CDR3 protein. The sample records about 80,000 distinct CDR3 sequences, around an eighth being singletons. The chain joins TRBV27 to TRBJ2-4; TRBD1 agrees at 7 bases. The source material was whole blood. This clonotype was sampled from an adult who was a healthcare worker with PCR-confirmed SARS-CoV-2 infection or an uninfected control (not recorded which). The CDR3 nucleotides read TGTGCCAGCAAGGGGGCGGGCAGGGTAAACATTCAGTACTTC. It codes for CASKGAGRVNIQYF.